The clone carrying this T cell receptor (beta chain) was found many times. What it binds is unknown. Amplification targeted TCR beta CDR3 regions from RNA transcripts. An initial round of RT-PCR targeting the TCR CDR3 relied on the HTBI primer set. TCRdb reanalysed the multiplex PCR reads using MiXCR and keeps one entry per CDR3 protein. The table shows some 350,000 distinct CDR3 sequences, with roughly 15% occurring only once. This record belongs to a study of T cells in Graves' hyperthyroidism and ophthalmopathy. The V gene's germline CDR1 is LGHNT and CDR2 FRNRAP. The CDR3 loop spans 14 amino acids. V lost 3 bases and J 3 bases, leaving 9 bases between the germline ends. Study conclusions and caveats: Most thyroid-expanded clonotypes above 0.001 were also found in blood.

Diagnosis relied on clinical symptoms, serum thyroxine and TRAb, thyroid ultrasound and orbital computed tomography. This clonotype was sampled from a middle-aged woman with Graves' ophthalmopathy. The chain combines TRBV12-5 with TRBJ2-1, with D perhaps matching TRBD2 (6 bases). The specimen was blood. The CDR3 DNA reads TGTGCTAGTGGTTTTAGCGGTAGCTACAATGAGCAGTTCTTC. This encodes CASGFSGSYNEQFF.